This T cell receptor beta chain was profiled in a study of immune evolution from preneoplasia to lung adenocarcinoma. With 11 bases clipped from V and 4 bases from J, the junction kept 6 bases outside the gene matches. There are 12 residues in the CDR3. CDR1 is MDHEN and CDR2 is SYDVKM in the germline V gene. Sequencing was performed with immunoSEQ multiplex PCR; in TCRdb, only in-frame clones are kept and a portion is missing. Of about 6,300 clones listed, 65% to 85% are singletons. Material for sequencing was FFPE minimally invasive lung adenocarcinoma tissue. This chain links TRBV28 with TRBJ1-2, with 8 bases lining up with TRBD1. The sequence was collected from a person between 65 and 80 years old with lung adenocarcinoma. The CDR3 coding sequence is TGTGCCCTCCAGGACAGGGTCTATGGCTACACCTTC. This translates into CALQDRVYGYTF.